The entry below describes one T cell receptor (beta chain). Its antigen remains unidentified. No base qualities exist here, and no much larger clone lies one base off it. The sample comes from a study of blood T cells in healthy people across ages (dated by TCRdb to the mid-2010s). Context from the whole study: In model experiments, template switching captured roughly one uniquely barcoded TCR beta cDNA molecule for every two T cells. The donors were split into four age groups: young (average about 15 years), middle-aged (roughly 39), aged (more than 55) and long-lived (about 82). Two additional independent replicas of 1 million unique cDNA reads from the same blood draw were analyzed for two donors (one aged 18 to 30 and one aged 80 or older). Using deep sequencing normalized with unique cDNA molecular identifiers, the study measured how TCR beta repertoire diversity changes with age.

The library was prepared using 5' RACE. Sequencing instrument: Illumina HiSeq 2500. The second PCR ran for about 6 to 12 cycles and used a J-beta primer mix along with a sample-barcoded 5' primer. Each TCR beta cDNA molecule received a unique molecular identifier from a template-switch 5' adaptor carrying 12 random nucleotides. Each sample yielded at least 3 million CDR3-containing paired-end reads. All of the RNA was converted into first-strand cDNA using the Mint cDNA synthesis kit, with a TRBC-specific oligonucleotide serving as the primer. Following uracil-DNA glycosylase treatment, all cDNA underwent a first 18-cycle PCR with the universal primers M1SS and BC2_uni_R. Under the source paper's analysis protocol: For normalization, 1 million high-quality reads were randomly selected from each sample, with every read carrying a distinct molecular identifier. Reads sharing molecular identifiers were discarded rather than binned into consensus sequences. CDR3 identification, clonotype clustering and error correction used MiTCR with a Q25 quality threshold and the strictest error-elimination algorithm. A nonparametric unseen species model using Euler transformation provided a lower-bound estimate of total TCR beta diversity. TCRdb cleaned the public reads at Q25 with fastp, built clones with MiXCR and kept in-frame beta chains. Every entry covers one CDR3 protein and lists the most common genes and DNA from its rows. TCRdb's processing, not the authors', yielded these V and J calls. The sample table holds some 800,000 distinct CDR3 sequences, of which around 25% were seen once. The ten biggest clones cover 3% to 4.5% of the sample.

From its cysteine to its phenylalanine, the CDR3 spans 12 amino acids. Only CDR3 DNA remains: 36 bases, in frame from the first base. The V end loses 10 bases and the J end loses 4 bases, and a stretch of 15 bases separates them. Taken from the germline V gene, the CDR1 and CDR2 loops are SGDLS and YYNGEE. Study-wide findings and limitations: Because donor CMV infection status was unknown, age-related changes in expanded clonotypes were potentially confounded. A strong correlation was found between observed TCR beta diversity and the percentage of naive T cells measured by flow cytometry. As age increased, observed TCR beta diversity per million T cells dropped in a roughly linear way, and a significant reduction was already evident by age about 36. Conclusive comparison of naive and antigen-experienced compartments was prevented by the profiling of bulk unsorted PBMCs. Total diversity estimates from one million sequenced T cells were considered lower bounds and underestimates. Compared with the aged group, the long-lived group had more naive CD4+ T cells, fewer expanded clones and increased TCR diversity, suggesting age selection.

Systemically healthy Caucasian individuals from Russia, approximately 39 in total and aged about 6 to 100 years, were included as donors. About 9.6 milliliters of peripheral blood were collected from each donor into EDTA-treated Vacutainer tubes. Ficoll-Paque density-gradient centrifugation was used to isolate PBMCs, with at least 7 million obtained per sample. Trizol reagent was used to extract total RNA from the PBMCs, yielding at least 5.5 micrograms per sample. For every donor, flow cytometry on a PBMC aliquot measured the percentage of naive CD45RAhigh/CD27high T cells. This sample was shared with a second study, whose subject was T cells of mothers and their children. As described in the second report: The donors were nine systemically healthy Caucasian individuals, made up of three mothers and their six children. cDNA synthesis used all of the extracted RNA, with roughly 1.6 ug of RNA in each 15 ul reaction. In the second PCR, the M1S primer added sample barcodes and 2-4 random nucleotides. Over 8.5 million TCR beta CDR3 reads were obtained for each mother, and 2.5 million to 3 million reads were obtained for each child. TCR recombination output is similarly shaped by thymic selection in related and unrelated pairs, with a minor effect exerted by inherited differences. Normalized repertoire overlap in related mother-child pairs was always slightly higher than in unrelated mother-child pairs, but the difference was never significant. No persistent microchimeric T cell clones were detected, at a sensitivity of roughly 99 clones per million clonotypes. The study used deep NGS to compare TCR beta repertoires of mothers and children, seeking features distinguishing related mother-child pairs from unrelated individuals. Mothers averaged about 37 +/- 4 years of age and children averaged around 10 +/- 4 years. After adapters were ligated using NEBNext reagents, the libraries underwent 100+100 nt paired-end sequencing on an Illumina HiSeq 2000. To avoid cross-contamination, the mother libraries and the child libraries were prepared a month apart and sequenced in separate runs. Between roughly 450,000 and 2,000,000 distinct TCR beta clonotypes were identified per donor. Naive TCR beta clonotypes were estimated from low-frequency clonotypes matched to each donor's FACS-determined naive share, without sorting.

The chain couples TRBV9 to TRBJ2-7, with the D gene possibly TRBD1 or TRBD2, each one fitting 5 bases. Sequenced: blood. This TCR derives from a boy aged 5-17 years in good health. Read as DNA, the sequence is TGTGCCGGTCAAGGGACGTCGTACGAGCAGTACTTC. Translated, it reads CAGQGTSYEQYF.